The sequence of this TCR beta chain was determined in a study of cytomegalovirus exposure and HLA in healthy donors. The CDR3 runs to 15 residues. V was pared by 4 bases and J by 4 bases, with 12 bases between. Germline-derived CDR1 and CDR2 are SGHNT and YYREEE (reference sequence). A word on this clone: Its antigen remains unknown.

Primers: 60 Vbeta forward and 13 Jbeta reverse. Profiled with immunoSEQ multiplex PCR; TCRdb holds only in-frame clones, not every one. The table shows 120,000 to 150,000 clones, with roughly three quarters occurring only once. Whole-study results and caveats: Solely CMV serostatus was available to characterize immune exposure. Among TCR beta chains of equal frequency, HLA-associated ones were more clonally expanded in a later analysis. In a later analysis, most CMV-associated TCR beta chains appeared HLA-restricted. HLA allele associations emerged for around 15,000 TCR beta sequences in a later analysis, at 0.05 false discovery rate.

The V call is TRBV5-4, the J call TRBJ1-6; D remains unclear. Sequenced: PBMCs. This sequence was found in a woman in her 40s in good health and CMV-seropositive. The CDR3 DNA sequence: TGTGCCAGCAGCCCAGGTGGGCTTTATAATTCACCCCTCCACTTT. Its protein is CASSPGGLYNSPLHF.